The rows below give T cell receptor beta chains drawn from one sample of a study of shared clonotypes between healthy human individuals. Method: immunoSEQ multiplex PCR; TCRdb's copy keeps in-frame clones and lacks some. The sample yields 2 million to 2.5 million clones, more than 80% seen once. The source material was naive CD4+ T cells from PBMCs. All receptors derive from a man aged 18 to 29 in good health. Some clones in this sample may be carry-over from other donors' samples. CDR3s include the opening cysteine and the closing phenylalanine or tryptophan.

TRBV28	CASSFEHSGANVLTF
TRBV4-2	CASSHPQGRGEAFF
TRBV5-1	CASSYRGQETQYF
TRBV29-1	CSVVGGVLEETQYF
TRBV2	CASKAQGRSMYEQYF
TRBV11-2	CASSWTVTEADTQYF
TRBV28	CASSPTGGSNQPQHF
TRBV11-3	CASSLRGRGVNTEAFF
TRBV5-1	CASSLAWDRGDTGELFF
TRBV6-1	CASSRTGGNLEKLFF
TRBV7-9	CASSWDRGVYEQYF
TRBV25-1	CASSTPAGGPRNEQFF
TRBV28	CASRPPADANTGELFF